Listed here are 23 T cell receptor beta chains from one sample, sequenced in a study of cytomegalovirus exposure and HLA in healthy donors. With 60 Vbeta and 13 Jbeta primers, the PCR was carried out. Some clones are missing from TCRdb's copy, which holds only in-frame ones; the method was immunoSEQ multiplex PCR. The data show about 120,000 clones, with approximately 80% seen just once and 1.5% held by the top ten. Sequencing used PBMCs. The receptors were gathered from a young woman in good health and CMV-seronegative.

V usage is TRBV7-2 and J usage is TRBJ2-3; maybe TRBD2 (6 bases). The CDR3 loop spans 17 amino acids. Germline V gene data show CDR1 as SGHTA and CDR2 as FQGNSA. Between the trimmed V and J ends, which lost 0 bases and 4 bases, there was a span of 17 bases. The CDR3 protein is CASSLAGGGFQADTQYF. The CDR3 DNA reads TGTGCCAGCAGCTTAGCGGGTGGAGGGTTTCAGGCAGATACGCAGTATTTT.

The CDR3: CASSSLPSDTQYF. In DNA form, the CDR3 reads TGTGCCAGTAGTTCCCTCCCTAGCGACACGCAGTATTTT. This chain joins TRBV19 and TRBJ2-3, with D maybe TRBD2 (6 bases). The V and J ends lost 5 bases and 9 bases respectively, with 15 bases between them. The CDR3 length is 13 residues. Germline CDR1 is LNHDA and CDR2 is SQIVND (reference sequence).

The chain couples TRBV10-3 to TRBJ1-1, with 7 bases that match TRBD1. CDR3 length: 16 amino acids. The junction had 8 bases not matched to a gene; V was cut back by 1 base and J by 3 bases. CDR1 and CDR2 (germline): ENHRY, SYGVKD. CDR3 loop: CAISEWATGRYTEAFF. CDR3 sequence (DNA): TGTGCCATCAGTGAGTGGGCGACAGGGCGATACACTGAAGCTTTCTTT.

The CDR3 DNA reads as TGTGCCAGCAGTGAGGACACCCAGGGCCAGCCCCAGCATTTT. Protein product: CASSEDTQGQPQHF. The chain combines TRBV6-4 with TRBJ1-5, with a possible D match to TRBD1 (5 bases). Per germline, CDR1 MRHNA and CDR2 SNTAGT. The CDR3 is 14 residues long. The V and J ends lost 3 bases and 7 bases respectively, with 13 bases between them.

This clone appeared a few times. The chain combines TRBV15 with TRBJ1-2, with D hard to call. Trimming stripped 3 bases from V and 7 bases from J, with 9 bases between. The CDR3 loop spans 12 amino acids. Germline V gene sequence: CDR1 LNHNV, CDR2 YYDKDF (reference sequence). CDR3 amino acids: CATSRRLGGYTF. The DNA for the CDR3 is TGTGCCACCAGCAGGCGGCTGGGTGGCTACACCTTC.

This clone has a handful of counts. The chain joins TRBV19 to TRBJ1-1; TRBD1 is a possible D gene (6 bases). CDR1 and CDR2 (germline): LNHDA, SQIVND (reference sequence). V dropped 4 bases and J dropped 0 bases, with 12 bases sitting between them. The CDR3 is 15 residues long. CDR3 sequence: CASSRNREMNTEAFF. For the CDR3, the DNA is TGTGCCAGTAGTAGAAACAGGGAAATGAACACTGAAGCTTTCTTT.

The J gene is TRBJ1-4, the V gene TRBV14; the D gene is possibly TRBD1 (5 bases). The ends were cut back, 1 base at V and 7 bases at J, with 16 bases in the middle. Germline V gene lookup returns CDR1 SGHDN and CDR2 FVKESK. The CDR3 length is 16 residues. Written as DNA, the CDR3 is TGTGCCAGCAGCCAAGGTCCGGGCCAGGGTTCTGAAAAACTGTTTTTT. It encodes CASSQGPGQGSEKLFF.

The chain combines TRBV19 with TRBJ1-1; no firm D call. The CDR3 is made up of 15 amino acids. CDR1 and CDR2 (germline): LNHDA, SQIVND (reference sequence). V lost 4 bases, J lost 3 bases, and 15 bases lay in between. The chain's CDR3 is CASSSRGPGDTEAFF. In DNA, the CDR3 is TGTGCCAGTAGTAGTAGAGGGCCCGGAGACACTGAAGCTTTCTTT.

The CDR3 DNA is TGTGCCTGGAGTCAGGGGGTGAGGTATGGCTACACCTTC. It encodes CAWSQGVRYGYTF. The chain has TRBV30 and TRBJ1-2; 7 bases are a match to TRBD1. V shed 2 bases, J shed 5 bases, and the junction held 5 bases outside the gene matches. The CDR3 is made up of 13 amino acids. Germline CDR1 is GTSNPN and CDR2 is SVGIG (reference sequence).

This clone was seen a few times. Germline and junction disagree at one end, which may indicate a read error. V usage is TRBV7-9 and J usage is TRBJ2-7; D might be TRBD1 (5 bases). Germline CDR1 is SEHNR and CDR2 is FQNEAQ (reference sequence). CDR3 length: 15 amino acids. The CDR3 DNA follows: TGTTCCAGCAGCTTATCACCAGGGCGGCCCTACGAGCAGTACTTC. It translates to CSSSLSPGRPYEQYF.

This chain connects TRBV27 to TRBJ1-4; 7 bases agree with TRBD1. The CDR3 covers 19 residues. CDR1 is MNHEY and CDR2 is SMNVEV in the germline V gene (reference sequence). Trimming cost V 8 bases and J 0 bases; bases outside gene matches: 18. The CDR3 loop is CASSHLAGLGQATNEKLFF. For the CDR3, the DNA is TGTGCCAGCTCTCACCTCGCGGGTCTCGGACAGGCAACTAATGAAAAACTGTTTTTT.

The rearrangement joins TRBV6-5 to TRBJ1-2, with unresolved D. CDR1 and CDR2 from the germline V gene are MNHEY and SVGAGI. The CDR3 has 14 residues. The V and J ends lost 2 bases and 2 bases respectively, with 9 bases between them. The chain's CDR3 is CASSYGRGNYGYTF. The DNA for the CDR3 is TGTGCCAGCAGTTACGGACGGGGAAACTATGGCTACACCTTC.

The chain combines TRBV6-6 with TRBJ2-5; D gene unclear. This CDR3 has 11 residues. Looked up from germline, CDR1 is MNHNY and CDR2 is SVGAGI (reference sequence). V lost 6 bases and J lost 5, with 7 bases in between. This CDR3 is CASSPQETQYF. The CDR3 bases are TGTGCCAGCAGCCCACAGGAGACCCAGTACTTC.

Here the CDR3 reads CASRLAGFYNEQFF. DNA for the CDR3: TGCGCCAGCCGACTAGCGGGGTTCTACAATGAGCAGTTCTTC. The chain recombines TRBV5-1 with TRBJ2-1; 11 bases are a match to TRBD2. Germline-derived CDR1 and CDR2 are SGHRS and YFSETQ. The CDR3 length is 14 residues. The V gene end was trimmed by 7 bases and the J gene end by 3 bases; junction bases not matched to a gene: 3.

The chain joins TRBV18 to TRBJ2-1; 9 bases match TRBD2. After removal of 5 bases from V and 7 bases from J, the junction contained 6 bases not matched to a gene. The CDR3 length is 14 residues. Germline V lookup: CDR1 KGHSH, CDR2 LQKENI. CDR3 protein: CASSDRLAVNEQFF. The CDR3 DNA reads as TGTGCCAGCTCAGACAGACTAGCGGTGAATGAGCAGTTCTTC. The whole variable domain, remainder taken from reference TRBV18 and TRBJ2-1, is NAGVMQNPRHLVRRRGQEARLRCSPMKGHSHVYWYRQLPEEGLKFMVYLQKENIIDESGMPKERFSAEFPKEGPSILRIQQVVRGDSAAYFCASSDRLAVNEQFFGPGTRLTVL.

A few counts support this clone. J is TRBJ2-2 and V is TRBV6-4, with a tentative D call TRBD1 (6 bases). V lost 8 bases to trimming and J lost 0 bases, with 10 bases between them. The CDR3 length is 14 residues. Germline V gene lookup returns CDR1 MRHNA and CDR2 SNTAGT. CDR3 nucleotide sequence: TGTGCCAGCCGGGGACAACCGAACACCGGGGAGCTGTTTTTT. Translating it yields CASRGQPNTGELFF.

V and J are TRBV29-1 and TRBJ2-7; D is unclear. Germline V gene sequence: CDR1 SQVTM, CDR2 ANQGSEA. Trimming left V 4 bases short and J 4 bases short, with 11 bases between. The CDR3 is 12 amino acids. DNA of the CDR3: TGCAGCGTTGTGTATAACGGGTACGAGCAGTACTTC. Translation gives CSVVYNGYEQYF.

The V gene is TRBV29-1, the J gene TRBJ1-1; tentatively, D is TRBD1 (5 bases). The germline V gene has CDR1 SQVTM and CDR2 ANQGSEA. This CDR3 contains 13 residues. Trimming took off 4 bases at V and 3 bases at J, with 12 bases between the two ends. CDR3 protein: CSVAWGLDTEAFF. Written as DNA, the CDR3 is TGCAGCGTTGCCTGGGGCCTGGACACTGAAGCTTTCTTT.

V usage is TRBV19 and J usage is TRBJ1-4, with D hard to call. This CDR3 is built from 13 residues. Germline V gives CDR1 LNHDA, CDR2 SQIVND (reference sequence). V was trimmed by 4 bases and J by 0 bases, leaving 3 bases between them. CDR3 loop: CASSRATNEKLFF. The CDR3 DNA reads as TGTGCCAGTAGTAGAGCAACTAATGAAAAACTGTTTTTT.

DNA of the CDR3: TGTGCCAGCGGGGACTTCCAACGCACTGAAGCTTTCTTT. The encoded protein is CASGDFQRTEAFF. J is TRBJ1-1 and V is TRBV7-8, with D maybe TRBD1 (5 bases). V was cut by 8 bases and J by 4 bases, with 14 bases left in between. Germline CDR1 reads SGHVS; CDR2 reads FQNEAQ. This CDR3 is built from 13 residues.

The chain combines TRBV19 with TRBJ2-2; D gene ambiguous. Germline loops: CDR1 LNHDA, CDR2 SQIVND (reference sequence). The ends were cut back, 3 bases at V and 8 bases at J, with 10 bases in the middle. This CDR3 region has 13 residues. CDR3 sequence: CASSIWATGELFF. In nucleotides, the CDR3 is TGTGCCAGTAGTATCTGGGCTACTGGGGAGCTGTTTTTT.

The chain has TRBV19 and TRBJ1-2, with 9 bases that match TRBD1. Germline CDR1 is LNHDA and CDR2 is SQIVND (reference sequence). The trim removed 3 bases at V and 0 bases at J, leaving 8 bases unmatched. This CDR3 region has 17 residues. As DNA, the CDR3 is TGTGCCAGTAGTATCCGCCGGGACAGGGCCCCTAACTATGGCTACACCTTC. This translates into CASSIRRDRAPNYGYTF.

This clone was detected only a few times. The gene calls are TRBV25-1 and TRBJ2-1, with 9 nucleotides matching TRBD1. Germline CDR1 MGHDK, CDR2 SYGVNS. This CDR3 spans 15 amino acids. J was trimmed by 7 bases and V by 3 bases; bases with no gene match: 7. CDR3 residues: CASSDSGTGWNEQFF. The CDR3 coding sequence is TGTGCCAGCAGTGACTCCGGGACAGGGTGGAATGAGCAGTTCTTC.